These 3 T cell receptor beta chains came from one sample sequenced in a study of T cells in localized non-small cell lung cancer. Sequencing was performed with immunoSEQ multiplex PCR; in TCRdb, only in-frame clones are kept and a portion is missing. Of fewer than 30,000 clones listed, roughly 90% are singletons. The sequenced sample was PBMCs, obtained before any cancer treatment. These receptors came from a man aged 35 to 70 with stage II lung adenocarcinoma.

The genes are TRBV7-6 and TRBJ2-1; D is perhaps TRBD1 or TRBD2 (5 bases each). The CDR3 contains 14 residues. The germline gives CDR1 SGHVS, CDR2 FNYEAQ. Trimming stripped 1 base from V and 5 bases from J, with 9 bases between. The CDR3 DNA follows: TGTGCCAGCAGCTTAGGGGGGAACCACAATGAGCAGTTCTTC. It specifies CASSLGGNHNEQFF.

The chain carries TRBV4-2 and TRBJ1-6, with 7 positions matching TRBD1. The germline CDR1 and CDR2 sequences are LGHNA and YNFKEQ. The J segment lost 7 bases and the V segment lost 0 bases, leaving 6 bases of the junction unmatched. CDR3 length: 16 amino acids. The CDR3 coding sequence is TGTGCCAGCAGCCAAGATTCGACAGGGAACAATTCACCCCTCCACTTT. It encodes CASSQDSTGNNSPLHF.

This clone was observed a handful of times. This chain links TRBV19 with TRBJ1-1; TRBD1 agrees at 9 bases. V dropped 1 base and J dropped 4; count of bases not matched to a gene: 1. There are 14 residues in the CDR3. CDR1 is LNHDA and CDR2 is SQIVND in the germline V gene (reference sequence). The CDR3 loop reads CASSIADRGTEAFF. CDR3 nucleotide sequence: TGTGCCAGTAGTATAGCGGACAGGGGCACTGAAGCTTTCTTT.